A selection of T cell receptor beta chains follows, all from one sample in a study of T-cell reconstitution after alpha-beta-depleted transplantation in children. TCRdb itself ran the PCR reads through MiXCR, one entry per CDR3 protein. The sample lists more than 500,000 distinct CDR3 sequences, more than 9.5% occurring once. The sample consisted of PBMCs, mostly from graft donor cells, taken 180 days after TCRalphabeta/CD19-depleted stem cell transplant. These receptors came from a female patient aged 2-15 years who had a stem cell transplant for aplastic anemia, so the T cells may come from the graft donor. The CDR3 runs from the conserved cysteine through the conserved F or W. A D gene is named only where the DNA matches it firmly. The size field is filled for only some rows; it gives once, few, many or a size class.

j_call,d_call,clone_size,v_call,cdr3_nt,cdr3_aa
TRBJ1-3,.,many,TRBV18,TGTGCCAGCTCATTCAACCAGGGCTCTGGAAACACCATATATTTT,CASSFNQGSGNTIYF
TRBJ1-1,TRBD1,few,TRBV29-1,TGCAGCGGTGGAGGAGGACAGGACGGCACTGAAGCTTTCTTT,CSGGGGQDGTEAFF
TRBJ2-7,.,few,TRBV11-1,TGTGCCAGCAGCCCAACGCGACAGATCCCGTACGAGCAGTACTTC,CASSPTRQIPYEQYF
TRBJ2-1,.,many,TRBV12-3/TRBV12-4,TGTGCCAGCAGCTTAGTCGGTGAGCAGTTCTTC,CASSLVGEQFF
TRBJ2-7,TRBD2,few,TRBV29-1,TGCAGCGTTGAATGGGCGGGAGGCGCCTACGAGCAGTACTTC,CSVEWAGGAYEQYF
TRBJ2-1,.,.,TRBV21-1,TGTGCCAGCAGCAAAGTAGGACTCGTTCGCTACAATGAGCAGTTCTTC,CASSKVGLVRYNEQFF
TRBJ1-5,.,few,TRBV12-3/TRBV12-4,TGTGCCAGCAGTTTAGGGGACGGTAGCAATCAGCCCCAGCATTTT,CASSLGDGSNQPQHF
TRBJ1-3,.,.,TRBV4-3,TGCGCCAGCAGCCAAGATGAGGGGAGAAACACCATATATTTT,CASSQDEGRNTIYF
TRBJ2-1,TRBD2,.,TRBV5-4,TGTGCCAGCAGCCCAGGACTAGCGGGAGTAAGGGACAATGAGCAGTTCTTC,CASSPGLAGVRDNEQFF
TRBJ2-1,.,few,TRBV6-2/TRBV6-3,TGTGCCAGCAGTTACATCGAGCCAATCTCCTACAATGAGCAGTTCTTC,CASSYIEPISYNEQFF
TRBJ2-5,TRBD1,many,TRBV29-1,TGCAGCGTACAGGGGGCGAGCCGTCCAGAGACCCAGTACTTC,CSVQGASRPETQYF
TRBJ2-5,.,few,TRBV24-1,TGTGCCACCAGTGATTTCGGTTCGACAGGACAAGAGACCCAGTACTTC,CATSDFGSTGQETQYF
TRBJ2-7,TRBD2,many,TRBV18,TGTGCCAGCTCTCACCGATTGACTAGCGGGGGACTCTACGAGCAGTACTTC,CASSHRLTSGGLYEQYF
TRBJ1-1,.,many,TRBV29-1,TGCAGCGGAATCCGGGGCTTTGAAGCTTTCTTT,CSGIRGFEAFF
TRBJ1-1,.,.,TRBV20-1,TGCAGTGCCTCAACAGGGATATTCGTAGCGGCTGAAGCTTTCTTT,CSASTGIFVAAEAFF
TRBJ2-3,.,few,TRBV9,TGTGCCAGCAGCCTCGACTTCTCAACGAGGGATACGCAGTATTTT,CASSLDFSTRDTQYF
TRBJ1-2,TRBD1,few,TRBV19,TGTGCCAGTAGTATAGAAGGGCAGGGGGCAGGCTACACCTTC,CASSIEGQGAGYTF
TRBJ2-2,.,.,TRBV29-1,TGCAGCGTTGAAATCAGGGCGGCGACCGGGGAGCTGTTTTTT,CSVEIRAATGELFF
TRBJ1-2,TRBD1,.,TRBV28,TGTGCCAGCAGTTTACTACAACAGGGGCACGGCTACACCTTC,CASSLLQQGHGYTF
TRBJ2-7,TRBD1,.,TRBV29-1,TGCAGCGTTGAAACGGGGACAGGGACCTACGAGCAGTACTTC,CSVETGTGTYEQYF